These T cell receptor beta chains were read from a single sample in a study of cytomegalovirus exposure and HLA in healthy donors. TCRdb's copy holds only in-frame clones and misses some; the assay was immunoSEQ multiplex PCR. The sample includes 100,000 to 150,000 clones, approximately 80% of them seen just once. The sequenced material came from PBMCs. These receptors all come from a woman in her 40s in good health and CMV-seropositive. The CDR3 runs from the conserved cysteine through the conserved F or W. A D gene is named only where the DNA matches it firmly.

TRBJ2-1 TRBV6-4 TRBD2 CASSDSIAGRFNEQFF TGTGCCAGCAGTGACTCGATAGCGGGGAGGTTCAATGAGCAGTTCTTC
TRBJ1-2 TRBV2 . CASSESGGANYGYTF TGTGCCAGCAGTGAATCGGGGGGAGCTAACTATGGCTACACCTTC
TRBJ2-6 TRBV7-3 . CASSLIAGYGANVLTF TGTGCCAGCAGCTTAATTGCAGGGTACGGGGCCAACGTCCTGACTTTC
TRBJ2-1 TRBV6-5 TRBD2 CASSFGLAGGTLLF TGTGCCAGCAGTTTCGGACTAGCGGGGGGAACTCTGCTCTTC
TRBJ2-5 TRBV5-8 TRBD1 CASRQGQGVGETQYF TGTGCCAGCAGACAGGGACAGGGGGTGGGAGAGACCCAGTACTTC
TRBJ2-6 TRBV9 . CASSSSGANVLTF TGTGCCAGCAGTTCATCTGGGGCCAACGTCCTGACTTTC
TRBJ1-6 TRBV19 TRBD1 CASSIPGTGSPLHF TGTGCCAGTAGTATTCCGGGGACAGGTTCACCCCTCCACTTT
TRBJ1-5 TRBV2 TRBD1 CASSEVTGGNQPQHF TGTGCCAGCAGTGAAGTCACAGGGGGCAATCAGCCCCAGCATTTT
TRBJ2-5 TRBV28 TRBD2 CASRHSTSAQETQYF TGTGCCAGCAGACATTCGACTAGCGCCCAAGAGACCCAGTACTTC
TRBJ2-4 TRBV7-8 . CASSLDTGAKNIQYF TGTGCCAGCAGCTTAGATACGGGAGCCAAAAACATTCAGTACTTC